These 14 T cell receptor beta chains were all obtained from the same sample, sequenced in a study of blood T cell repertoires in COVID-19. Produced via immunoSEQ multiplex PCR; TCRdb's table is partial and in-frame only. The repertoire consists of about 160,000 clones, with 79% occurring once and the leading ten covering around 8%. Sequencing input: peripheral blood. The source is a woman aged 55-69 years with COVID-19, enrolled during active disease.

The CDR3 spells CASSPRGFTEAFF. DNA for the CDR3: TGTGCCAGTAGCCCCCGGGGGTTCACTGAAGCTTTCTTT. The rearrangement links TRBV19 to TRBJ1-1; TRBD1 might be the D (5 bases). CDR1 is LNHDA and CDR2 is SQIVND in the germline V gene (reference sequence). V was clipped by 6 bases and J by 4 bases, with 12 bases between them. The CDR3 is 13 amino acids.

The rearrangement links TRBV3-1 (or the pseudogene TRBV3-2) to TRBJ1-6; TRBD1 matches at 9 bases. Germline CDR1 and CDR2: LGHDT and YNNKEL (reference sequence). The CDR3 loop spans 15 amino acids. The trim removed 7 bases at V and 8 bases at J, leaving 9 bases unmatched. The CDR3 DNA reads as TGTGCCAGCAACACCGGGACAGGGCGAGATTCACCCCTCCACTTT. This codes for CASNTGTGRDSPLHF.

This clone was picked up a small number of times. The rearrangement links TRBV27 to TRBJ2-3, with 9 bases matching TRBD2. Per germline, CDR1 MNHEY and CDR2 SMNVEV (reference sequence). The CDR3 is 14 amino acids. The J segment lost 5 bases and the V segment lost 6 bases, leaving 6 bases of the junction unmatched. The CDR3 loop reads CASRNSGGKDTQYF. The DNA of the CDR3 is TGTGCCAGCAGGAATAGCGGGGGCAAAGATACGCAGTATTTT.

The rearrangement joins TRBV11-2 to TRBJ1-1; D gene ambiguous. CDR1 is SGHAT and CDR2 is FQNNGV in the germline V gene. This CDR3 is built from 15 residues. The V end lost 0 bases, the J end lost 5 bases, and 13 bases lay between the germline ends. The DNA of the CDR3 is TGTGCCAGCAGCTTAGATTCAGGCACTGGGACTGAAGCTTTCTTT. This translates into CASSLDSGTGTEAFF.

This chain uses TRBV11-2 with TRBJ2-7, with TRBD1 as a possible D gene (6 bases). From germline, CDR1 is SGHAT and CDR2 FQNNGV. V lost 5 bases, J lost 2 bases, and 13 bases lay in between. The CDR3 totals 14 residues. The CDR3 loop is CASSLTDRTYEQYV. Written as DNA, the CDR3 is TGTGCCAGCAGCCTAACCGACAGGACCTACGAGCAGTACGTC.

V usage is TRBV7-2 and J usage is TRBJ2-5; 8 positions match TRBD1. The V gene end was trimmed by 2 bases and the J gene end by 2 bases; junction bases not matched to a gene: 4. CDR3 length: 15 residues. CDR1 is SGHTA, CDR2 FQGNSA, per germline. The chain's CDR3 is CASSLRTGGQETQYF. Here the CDR3 DNA reads TGTGCCAGCAGCTTAAGAACAGGGGGACAAGAGACCCAGTACTTC.

CDR3: CASSVRDRAGYNEQFF. In DNA form, the CDR3 reads TGTGCCAGCAGCGTGAGGGACAGGGCGGGCTACAATGAGCAGTTCTTC. J is TRBJ2-1 and V is TRBV9; TRBD1 matches at 9 bases. Germline V gives CDR1 SGDLS, CDR2 YYNGEE. The V gene end was trimmed by 2 bases and the J gene end by 3 bases; junction bases not matched to a gene: 6. There are 16 residues in the CDR3.

The sample holds a few counts of this clone. J is TRBJ2-2 and V is TRBV5-4; D might be TRBD1 (6 bases). Trimming pared 1 base from V and 4 bases from J, leaving 11 bases between. CDR3 length: 15 residues. Germline CDR1 SGHNT, CDR2 YYREEE (reference sequence). CDR3 sequence reads: CASSLKGVGTGELFF. In DNA form, the CDR3 reads TGTGCCAGCAGCTTGAAGGGGGTGGGCACCGGGGAGCTGTTTTTT.

This clone was seen a few times. V and J are TRBV7-6 and TRBJ2-1; 11 bases map to TRBD2. Per the germline V gene, CDR1 is SGHVS and CDR2 is FNYEAQ. V was pared by 2 bases and J by 7 bases, with 4 bases of the junction left unmatched. This CDR3 is built from 15 residues. CDR3 nucleotides: TGTGCCAGCAGCTTACTGGCTAGCGGGAGGAATGAGCAGTTCTTC. Translated, it gives CASSLLASGRNEQFF.

This rearrangement joins TRBV7-9 to TRBJ1-2, with TRBD1 matching 9 bases. There are 15 residues in the CDR3. CDR1 and CDR2 from the germline V gene are SEHNR and FQNEAQ (reference sequence). V trimming: 5 bases; J trimming: 2 bases; junction bases outside the gene matches: 6. CDR3 sequence (DNA): TGTGCCAGCAGCCGACGCGGACAGGGGAACTATGGCTACACCTTC. Protein sequence: CASSRRGQGNYGYTF.

This chain connects TRBV6-1 to TRBJ2-1; 9 bases match TRBD2. The germline gives CDR1 MNHNS, CDR2 SASEGT. V lost 4 bases to trimming and J lost 6 bases; unmatched junction nucleotides: 10. The CDR3 contains 16 residues. The CDR3 DNA follows: TGTGCCAGCAGTGCCGTAGCGGGAGCTATTGGCAATGAGCAGTTCTTC. Translating it yields CASSAVAGAIGNEQFF.

A few counts support this clone. J is TRBJ1-3 and V is TRBV5-5; D not certain. Looked up from germline, CDR1 is SGHKS and CDR2 is YYEKEE (reference sequence). The CDR3 runs 14 residues. The V and J ends lost 3 bases and 0 bases respectively, with 7 bases between them. The CDR3 here is CASSWANSGNTIYF. For the CDR3, the DNA is TGTGCCAGCAGCTGGGCAAACTCTGGAAACACCATATATTTT.

The J gene is TRBJ1-2, the V gene TRBV7-9; the D is unclear. Between the trimmed V and J ends, which lost 1 base and 9 bases, there was a span of 15 bases. Germline CDR1 is SEHNR and CDR2 is FQNEAQ (reference sequence). This CDR3 has 14 residues. CDR3 nucleotide sequence: TGTGCCAGCAGCTTAGTGGCAGTCGGAGGAAGCTACACCTTC. It encodes CASSLVAVGGSYTF.

This rearrangement joins TRBV6-2 or TRBV6-3 to TRBJ2-3; D might be TRBD2 (5 bases). Germline CDR1 and CDR2: MNHEY and SVGEGT. This CDR3 contains 12 residues. The V and J ends lost 2 bases and 11 bases respectively, with 11 bases between them. The CDR3 is CASSYRRVKQYF. The CDR3 nucleotides read TGTGCCAGCAGTTACCGGCGGGTAAAGCAGTATTTT.